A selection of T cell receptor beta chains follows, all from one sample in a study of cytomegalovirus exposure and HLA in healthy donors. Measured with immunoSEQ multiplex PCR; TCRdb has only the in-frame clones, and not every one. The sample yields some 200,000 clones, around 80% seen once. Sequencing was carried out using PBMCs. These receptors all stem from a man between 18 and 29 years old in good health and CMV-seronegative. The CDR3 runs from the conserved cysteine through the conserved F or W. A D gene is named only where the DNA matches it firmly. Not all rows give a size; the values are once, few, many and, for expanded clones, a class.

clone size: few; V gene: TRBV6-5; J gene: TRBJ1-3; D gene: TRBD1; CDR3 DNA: TGTGCCACTAGACTAGGGACAGCAGGAAACACCATATATTTT; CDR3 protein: CATRLGTAGNTIYF
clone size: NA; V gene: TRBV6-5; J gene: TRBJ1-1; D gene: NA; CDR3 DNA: TGTGCCAGCAGTGGGCGTCAGCTGAACACTGAAGCTTTCTTT; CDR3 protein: CASSGRQLNTEAFF
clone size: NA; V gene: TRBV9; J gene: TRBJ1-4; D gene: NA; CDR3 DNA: TGTGCCAGCAGCGCCTCTTCTGGGGACTCAGGTGAAAAACTGTTTTTT; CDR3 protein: CASSASSGDSGEKLFF
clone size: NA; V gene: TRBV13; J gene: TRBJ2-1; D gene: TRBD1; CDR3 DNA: TGTGCCAGCCGCCTAGGGGGCTATGAGCAGTTCTTC; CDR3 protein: CASRLGGYEQFF
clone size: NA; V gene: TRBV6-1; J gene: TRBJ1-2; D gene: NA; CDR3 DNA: TGTGCCAGCACAATTAACTATGGCTACACCTTC; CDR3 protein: CASTINYGYTF
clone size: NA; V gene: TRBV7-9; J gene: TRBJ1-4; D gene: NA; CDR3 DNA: TGTGCCAGCAGCTACCAGGAAGAAAAACTGTTTTTT; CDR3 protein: CASSYQEEKLFF
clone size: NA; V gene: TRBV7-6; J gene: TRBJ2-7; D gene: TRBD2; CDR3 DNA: TGTGCCAGCAGCTTAAAAGTTCGAACTAGCGGGAGGGCCGACGCCTACGAGCAGTACTTC; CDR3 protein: CASSLKVRTSGRADAYEQYF
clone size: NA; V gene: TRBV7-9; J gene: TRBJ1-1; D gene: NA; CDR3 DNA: TGTGCCAGCAGCTTACGAGCGGGACAGAACACTGAAGCTTTCTTT; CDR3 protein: CASSLRAGQNTEAFF
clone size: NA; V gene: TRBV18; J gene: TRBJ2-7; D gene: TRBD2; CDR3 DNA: TGTGCCAGCTCATCCGGGACTAGCTACGAGCAGTACTTC; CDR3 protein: CASSSGTSYEQYF
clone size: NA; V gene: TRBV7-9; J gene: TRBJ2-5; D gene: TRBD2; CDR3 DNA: TGTGCCAGCACCCATAGCGGGAGGGCCTCCGAGACCCAGTACTTC; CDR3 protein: CASTHSGRASETQYF
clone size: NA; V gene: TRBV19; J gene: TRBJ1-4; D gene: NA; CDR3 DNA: TGTGCCAGTAGTATCTGGCGGCCAACTAATGAAAAACTGTTTTTT; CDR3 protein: CASSIWRPTNEKLFF
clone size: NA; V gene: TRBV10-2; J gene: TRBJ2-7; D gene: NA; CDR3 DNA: TGCGCCAGCAGTGAGGCCCCGGGGGACGAGCAGTACTTC; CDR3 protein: CASSEAPGDEQYF
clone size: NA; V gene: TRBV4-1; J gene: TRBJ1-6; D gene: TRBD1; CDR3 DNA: TGCGCCAGCAGCCAAAGGGGGCGGAATGATTCACCCCTCCACTTT; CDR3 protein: CASSQRGRNDSPLHF
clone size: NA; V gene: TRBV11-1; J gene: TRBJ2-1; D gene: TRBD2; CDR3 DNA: TGTGCCAGCAGTCCTTTTGCGGGAGTCGGCTACAATGAGCAGTTCTTC; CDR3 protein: CASSPFAGVGYNEQFF
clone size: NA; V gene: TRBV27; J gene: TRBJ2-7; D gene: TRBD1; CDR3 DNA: TGTGCCAGCAGCAGGGACAGGGCCTACGAGCAGTACTTC; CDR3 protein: CASSRDRAYEQYF
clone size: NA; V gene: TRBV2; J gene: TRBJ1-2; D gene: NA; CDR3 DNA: TGTGCCAGCATTCCAAACGGTGGCTACACCTTC; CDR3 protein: CASIPNGGYTF
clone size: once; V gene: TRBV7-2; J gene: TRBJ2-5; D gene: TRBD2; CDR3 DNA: TGTGCCAGCAGCTTATCGACTAGCGGGAGGGCGCGAGAGACCCAGTACTTC; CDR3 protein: CASSLSTSGRARETQYF
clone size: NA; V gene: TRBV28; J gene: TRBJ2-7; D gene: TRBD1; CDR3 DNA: TGTGCCAGCAGTCCTGGGACAGGAGTATGGCAGTACTTC; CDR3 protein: CASSPGTGVWQYF
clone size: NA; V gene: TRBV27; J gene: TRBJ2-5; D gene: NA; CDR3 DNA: TGTGCCAGCAGTTCCCTAAAATCGGACAGTTACCAAGAGACCCAGTACTTC; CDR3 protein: CASSSLKSDSYQETQYF
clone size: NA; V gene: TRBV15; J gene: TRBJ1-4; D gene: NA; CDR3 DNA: TGTGCCACCAGCACTAGGGGGGGAAGGAATGAAAAACTGTTTTTT; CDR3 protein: CATSTRGGRNEKLFF
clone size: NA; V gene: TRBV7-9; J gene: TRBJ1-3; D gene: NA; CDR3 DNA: TGTGCCAGCAGCTTACGAGGAGGCCAGTCTCATGGAAACACCATATATTTT; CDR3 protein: CASSLRGGQSHGNTIYF
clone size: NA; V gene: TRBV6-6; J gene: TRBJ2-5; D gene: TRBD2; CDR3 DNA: TGTGCCAGCAGTCCTAGGACTAGCGGAGAGACCCAGTACTTC; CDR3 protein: CASSPRTSGETQYF
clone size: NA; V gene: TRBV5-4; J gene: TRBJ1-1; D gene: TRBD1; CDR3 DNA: TGTGCCGGACAGGTGGGGAACACTGAAGCTTTCTTT; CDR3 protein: CAGQVGNTEAFF
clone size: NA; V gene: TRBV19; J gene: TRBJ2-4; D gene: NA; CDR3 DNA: TGTGCCAGTAGTATAGTTCGCGGGACTCTAGCCAAAAACATTCAGTACTTC; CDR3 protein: CASSIVRGTLAKNIQYF
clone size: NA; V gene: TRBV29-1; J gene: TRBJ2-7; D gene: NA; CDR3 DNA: TGCAGCGTATTAATACCGAGCTACGAGCAGTACTTC; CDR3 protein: CSVLIPSYEQYF
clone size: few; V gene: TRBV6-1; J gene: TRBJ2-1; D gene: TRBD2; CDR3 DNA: TGTGCCAGCAGCCCCGGGACTAGCGGGAGGTGGGAGCAGCTCTTC; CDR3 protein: CASSPGTSGRWEQLF
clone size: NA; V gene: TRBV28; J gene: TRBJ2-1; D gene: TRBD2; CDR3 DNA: TGTGCCAGCTTTAGCGGGAGTGTTTACAATGAGCAGTTCTTC; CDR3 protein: CASFSGSVYNEQFF
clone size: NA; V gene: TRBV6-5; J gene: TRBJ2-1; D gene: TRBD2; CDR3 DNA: TGTGCCAGCAGTTACGTAAGCGGGAGGGCCTACAATGAGCAGTTCTTC; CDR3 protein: CASSYVSGRAYNEQFF
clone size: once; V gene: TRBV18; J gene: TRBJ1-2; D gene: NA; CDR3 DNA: TGTGCCAGCTCTCGCAACAGGGACGGCTACACCTTC; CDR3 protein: CASSRNRDGYTF
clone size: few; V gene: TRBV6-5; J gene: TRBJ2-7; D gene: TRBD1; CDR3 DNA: TGTGCCAGCAGTTACCGGGACAGGGGGCCCTACGAGCAGTACTTC; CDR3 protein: CASSYRDRGPYEQYF
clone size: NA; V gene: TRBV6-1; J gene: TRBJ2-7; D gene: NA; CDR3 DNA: TGTGCCAGCAGTGAAGGGTCGGTGGGACTTACCTACGAGCAGTACTTC; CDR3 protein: CASSEGSVGLTYEQYF
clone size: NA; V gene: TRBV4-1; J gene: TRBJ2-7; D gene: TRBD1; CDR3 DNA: TGCGCCAGCAGCCAAGACAAGGGGACAGGATACTACGAGCAGTACTTC; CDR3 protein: CASSQDKGTGYYEQYF
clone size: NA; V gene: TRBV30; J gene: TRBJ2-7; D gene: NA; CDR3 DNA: TGTGCCTGGGCCAATCAGGGTTCCGAGCAGTACTTC; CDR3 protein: CAWANQGSEQYF
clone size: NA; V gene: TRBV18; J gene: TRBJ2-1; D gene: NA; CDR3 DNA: TGTGCCAGCTCACTTGGGGCTAGAGATGAGCAGTTCTTC; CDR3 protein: CASSLGARDEQFF
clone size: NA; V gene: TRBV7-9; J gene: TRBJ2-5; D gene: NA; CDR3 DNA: TGTGCCAGCACCCCAAAAATCGGGAGCCACGGAGAGACCCAGTACTTC; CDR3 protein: CASTPKIGSHGETQYF
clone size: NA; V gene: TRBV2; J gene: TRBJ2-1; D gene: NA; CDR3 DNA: TGTGCCAGCAGTGCCGATAGCGGCTCCTACAATGAGCAGTTCTTC; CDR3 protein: CASSADSGSYNEQFF
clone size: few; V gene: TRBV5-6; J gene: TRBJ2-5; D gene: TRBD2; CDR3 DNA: TGTGCCAGCAGCTTCGCGCTAGCGGCCCAAGAGACCCAGTACTTC; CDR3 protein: CASSFALAAQETQYF
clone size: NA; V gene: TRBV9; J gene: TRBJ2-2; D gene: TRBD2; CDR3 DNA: TGTGCCAGCAGGGGGACTAGCGGGAGGCCTGACCCGAACACCGGGGAGCTGTTTTTT; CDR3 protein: CASRGTSGRPDPNTGELFF
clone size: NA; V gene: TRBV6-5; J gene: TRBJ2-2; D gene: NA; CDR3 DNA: TGTGCCAGCAGTTACTCGGGCAGGGGATTAACCGGGGAGCTGTTTTTT; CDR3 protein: CASSYSGRGLTGELFF
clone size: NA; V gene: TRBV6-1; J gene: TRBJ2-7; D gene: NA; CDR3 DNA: TGTGCCAGCAGCCCGGACATCTCCTACGAGCAGTACTTC; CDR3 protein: CASSPDISYEQYF
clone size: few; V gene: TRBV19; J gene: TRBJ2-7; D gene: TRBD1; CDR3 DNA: TGTGCCAGTAGTCCGCGACAGGGGCCGCTTAAACCCTACGAGCAGTACTTC; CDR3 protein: CASSPRQGPLKPYEQYF
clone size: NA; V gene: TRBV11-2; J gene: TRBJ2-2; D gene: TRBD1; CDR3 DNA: TGTGCCAGCAGCCTCAACAGGGGAAGTGGGGAGCTGTTTTTT; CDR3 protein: CASSLNRGSGELFF
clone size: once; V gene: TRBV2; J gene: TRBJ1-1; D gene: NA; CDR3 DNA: TGTGCCAGCAGTGGCACGAGTATTTTCTCGAGAATCGAAGCTTTCTTT; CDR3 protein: CASSGTSIFSRIEAFF
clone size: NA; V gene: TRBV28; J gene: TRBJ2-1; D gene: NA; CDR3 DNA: TGTGCCAGCAGTTTAGCAGGGAACGATGAGCAGTTCTTC; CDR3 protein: CASSLAGNDEQFF
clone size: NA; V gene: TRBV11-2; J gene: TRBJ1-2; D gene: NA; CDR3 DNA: TGTGCCAGCAGCTTAGATCTTCGCAGTCATGGCTACACCTTC; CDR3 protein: CASSLDLRSHGYTF
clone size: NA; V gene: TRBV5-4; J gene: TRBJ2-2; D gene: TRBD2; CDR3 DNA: TGTGCCAGCAGCTTGGCTAGCGGGAGTTGGCACACCGGGGAGCTGTTTTTT; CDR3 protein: CASSLASGSWHTGELFF
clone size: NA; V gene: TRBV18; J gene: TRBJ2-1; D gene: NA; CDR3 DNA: TGTGCCAGCTCACCGAGTTCGGGAGTAGGTTTAGTGGGTTCCTACAATGAGCAGTTCTTC; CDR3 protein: CASSPSSGVGLVGSYNEQFF
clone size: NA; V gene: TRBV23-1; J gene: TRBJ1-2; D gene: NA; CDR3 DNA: TGCGCCAGCAGCTCAGGACGGGAGGGCTATGGCTACACCTTC; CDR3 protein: CASSSGREGYGYTF
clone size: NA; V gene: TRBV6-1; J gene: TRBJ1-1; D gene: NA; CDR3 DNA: TGTGCCAGCAGTGAATCAATAGTGAACACTGAAGCTTTCTTT; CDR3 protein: CASSESIVNTEAFF
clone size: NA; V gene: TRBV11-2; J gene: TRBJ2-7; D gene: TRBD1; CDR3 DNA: TGTGCCAGCAGCCTGGACAGGGGTACCTACGAGCAGTACTTC; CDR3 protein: CASSLDRGTYEQYF
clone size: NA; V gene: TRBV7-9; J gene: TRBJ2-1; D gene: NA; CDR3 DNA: TGTGCCAGCAGCCCTGCCGGGCGAGGCCGGGACATCTACAATGAGCAGTTCTTC; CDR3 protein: CASSPAGRGRDIYNEQFF
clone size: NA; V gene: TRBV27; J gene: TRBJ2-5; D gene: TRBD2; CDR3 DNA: TGTGCCAGCAGTTTTAAGACTAGCGATCTCGGCGGGACCCAGTACTTC; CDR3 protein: CASSFKTSDLGGTQYF
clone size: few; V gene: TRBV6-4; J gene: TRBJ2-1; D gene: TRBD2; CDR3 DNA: TGTGCCAGCAGTGACTGGGCCGGGACTAGCGGGCCGCAGTTCTTC; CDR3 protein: CASSDWAGTSGPQFF
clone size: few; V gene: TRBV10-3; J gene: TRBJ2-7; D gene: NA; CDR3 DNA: TGTGCCATCAAACTAACAGCCGGGAACTACGAGCAGTACTTC; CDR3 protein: CAIKLTAGNYEQYF
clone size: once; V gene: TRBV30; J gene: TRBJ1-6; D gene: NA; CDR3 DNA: TGTGCCTGGAGTGCAAACCGGGGTTATAATTCACCCCTCCACTTT; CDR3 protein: CAWSANRGYNSPLHF